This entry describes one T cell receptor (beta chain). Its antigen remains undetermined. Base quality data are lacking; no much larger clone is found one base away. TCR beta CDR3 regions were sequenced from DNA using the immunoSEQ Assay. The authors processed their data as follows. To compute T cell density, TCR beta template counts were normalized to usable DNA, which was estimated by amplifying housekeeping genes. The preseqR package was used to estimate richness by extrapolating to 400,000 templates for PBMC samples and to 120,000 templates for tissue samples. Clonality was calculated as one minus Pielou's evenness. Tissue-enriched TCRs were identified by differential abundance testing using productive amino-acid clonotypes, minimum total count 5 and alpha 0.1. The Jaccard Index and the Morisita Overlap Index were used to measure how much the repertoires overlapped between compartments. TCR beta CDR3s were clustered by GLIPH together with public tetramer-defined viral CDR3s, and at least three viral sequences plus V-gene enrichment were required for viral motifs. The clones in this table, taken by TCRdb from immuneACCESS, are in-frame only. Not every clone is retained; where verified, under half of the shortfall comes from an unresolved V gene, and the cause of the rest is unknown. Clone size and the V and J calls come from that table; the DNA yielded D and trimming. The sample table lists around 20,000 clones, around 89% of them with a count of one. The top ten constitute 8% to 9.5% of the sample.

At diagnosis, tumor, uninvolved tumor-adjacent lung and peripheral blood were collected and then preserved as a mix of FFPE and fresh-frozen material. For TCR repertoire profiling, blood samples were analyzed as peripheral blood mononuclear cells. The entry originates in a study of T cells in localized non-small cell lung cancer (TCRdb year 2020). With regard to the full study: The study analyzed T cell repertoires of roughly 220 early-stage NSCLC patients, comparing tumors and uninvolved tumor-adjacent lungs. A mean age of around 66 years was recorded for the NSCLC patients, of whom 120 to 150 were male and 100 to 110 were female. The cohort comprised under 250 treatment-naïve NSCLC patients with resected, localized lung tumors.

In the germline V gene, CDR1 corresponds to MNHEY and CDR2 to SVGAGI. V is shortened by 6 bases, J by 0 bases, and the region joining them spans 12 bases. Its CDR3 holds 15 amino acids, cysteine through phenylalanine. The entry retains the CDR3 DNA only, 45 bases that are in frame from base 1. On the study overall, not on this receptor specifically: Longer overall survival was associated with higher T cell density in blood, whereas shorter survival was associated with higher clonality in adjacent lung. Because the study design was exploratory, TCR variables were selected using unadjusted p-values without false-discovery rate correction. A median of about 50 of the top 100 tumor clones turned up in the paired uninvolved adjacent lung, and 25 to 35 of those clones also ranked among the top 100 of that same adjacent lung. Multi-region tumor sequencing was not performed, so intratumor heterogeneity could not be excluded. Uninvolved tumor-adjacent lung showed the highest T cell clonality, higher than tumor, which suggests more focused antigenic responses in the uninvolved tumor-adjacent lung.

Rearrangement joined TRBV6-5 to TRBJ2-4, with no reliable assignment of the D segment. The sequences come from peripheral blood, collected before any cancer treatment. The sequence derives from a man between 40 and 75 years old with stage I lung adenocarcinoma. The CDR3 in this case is CASSPRTVAKNIQYF. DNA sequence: TGTGCCAGCAGCCCACGGACGGTAGCCAAAAACATTCAGTACTTC.